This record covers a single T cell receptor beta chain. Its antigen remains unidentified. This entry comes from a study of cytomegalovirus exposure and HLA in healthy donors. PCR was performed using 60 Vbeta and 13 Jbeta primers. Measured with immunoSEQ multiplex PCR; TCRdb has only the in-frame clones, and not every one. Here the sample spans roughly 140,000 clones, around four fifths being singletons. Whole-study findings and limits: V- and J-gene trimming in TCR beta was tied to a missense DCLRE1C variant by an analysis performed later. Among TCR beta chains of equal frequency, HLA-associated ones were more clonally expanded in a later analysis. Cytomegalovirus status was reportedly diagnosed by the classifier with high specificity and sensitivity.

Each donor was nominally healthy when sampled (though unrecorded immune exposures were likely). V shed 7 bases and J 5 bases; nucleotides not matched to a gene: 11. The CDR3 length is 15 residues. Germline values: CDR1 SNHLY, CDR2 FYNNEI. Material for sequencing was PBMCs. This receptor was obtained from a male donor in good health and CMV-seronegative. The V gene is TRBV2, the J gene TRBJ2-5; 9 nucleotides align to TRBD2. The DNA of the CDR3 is TGTGCCAGCACCGGTCGGGCGGGGGGGCTGGAGACCCAGTACTTC. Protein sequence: CASTGRAGGLETQYF.